Listed here are 11 T cell receptor beta chains from one sample, sequenced in a study of T cells after posttransplantation cyclophosphamide. Profiled with immunoSEQ multiplex PCR; TCRdb holds only in-frame clones, not every one. The sample carries around 17,000 clones, around 94% recorded once. Busulfan-fludarabine conditioning, marrow transplant, and cyclophosphamide on days +3 and +4 were administered. Sample: CD4+ T cells sorted from blood, taken after allogeneic stem cell transplant with posttransplant cyclophosphamide. The receptor set was obtained from a male patient aged 55 to 69 who received an allogeneic stem cell transplant from a related donor and was CMV-positive. T cells may partly derive from the graft donor.

DNA of the CDR3: TGTGCCAGCAGCGCCCGGACAGGGGGCTACTATGGCTACACCTTC. Translating it yields CASSARTGGYYGYTF. This chain links TRBV5-6 with TRBJ1-2; 11 bases agree with TRBD1. The germline gives CDR1 SGHDT, CDR2 YYEEEE. J was trimmed by 3 bases and V by 4 bases; bases with no gene match: 5. The CDR3 consists of 15 residues.

Note on this clone: Other DNA sequences of this sample code for an identical CDR3. V is TRBV18 and J is TRBJ1-6; TRBD1 matches 7 bases. Looked up from germline, CDR1 is KGHSH and CDR2 is LQKENI. CDR3 length: 16 residues. J was trimmed by 6 bases and V by 1 base; bases with no gene match: 6. CDR3 DNA sequence: TGTGCCAGCTCACCACTGGACAGGTACTTTAATTCACCCCTCCACTTT. It translates to CASSPLDRYFNSPLHF.

The chain is built from TRBV5-1 and TRBJ2-2, with D perhaps matching TRBD1 (6 bases). Trimming took 4 bases from V and 0 from J, leaving 10 bases between them. This CDR3 has 15 amino acids. Germline CDR1 SGHRS, CDR2 YFSETQ. The CDR3 DNA follows: TGCGCCAGCAGCATCGGACAGCCGAACACCGGGGAGCTGTTTTTT. This codes for CASSIGQPNTGELFF.

This chain uses TRBV18 with TRBJ2-3; D is perhaps TRBD2 (6 bases). The CDR3 length is 15 residues. V was pared by 3 bases and J by 0 bases, with 10 bases between. Germline V CDR1 and CDR2: KGHSH, LQKENI. Here the CDR3 reads CASSPQRGSTDTQYF. For the CDR3, the DNA is TGTGCCAGCTCACCGCAACGGGGGAGCACAGATACGCAGTATTTT.

The chain carries TRBV5-1 and TRBJ1-2; 8 bases line up with TRBD1. The CDR3 runs 13 residues. V shed 3 bases, J shed 8 bases, and the junction held 6 bases outside the gene matches. The germline V gene encodes CDR1 SGHRS and CDR2 YFSETQ. Here the CDR3 reads CASSSQGAGGYTF. DNA for the CDR3: TGCGCCAGCAGCTCGCAGGGGGCGGGGGGCTACACCTTC.

CDR3 bases: TGTGCCAGCAGCCTCCTTAACAGTCAAGAGACCCAGTACTTC. It specifies CASSLLNSQETQYF. The J gene is TRBJ2-5, the V gene TRBV7-2; D unclear. Deletions cut 5 bases from V and 2 bases from J, with 12 bases between. In germline, CDR1 is SGHTA, CDR2 FQGNSA. There are 14 residues in the CDR3.

The V and J genes are TRBV19 and TRBJ2-6; D is perhaps TRBD1 (6 bases). This CDR3 spans 19 amino acids. V gave up 4 bases and J gave up 0 bases, with 19 bases separating them. Germline V lookup: CDR1 LNHDA, CDR2 SQIVND (reference sequence). CDR3 loop: CASSNPGTLVHSGANVLTF. CDR3 DNA: TGTGCCAGTAGTAACCCCGGGACACTAGTTCACTCTGGGGCCAACGTCCTGACTTTC.

The chain joins TRBV30 to TRBJ1-2, with D possibly being TRBD1 (6 bases). Trimming shortened V by 4 bases and J by 3 bases, and 15 bases separated the two germline ends. Per germline, CDR1 GTSNPN and CDR2 SVGIG (reference sequence). The CDR3 sequence is 14 residues long. CDR3 in DNA: TGTGCCTGGACTCTTGGAGGGGGGGACTATGGCTACACCTTC. Protein: CAWTLGGGDYGYTF.

Note on this clone: A junction boundary mismatches the germline segment, possibly from a read error. At the DNA level, this CDR3 is encoded by other sequences in the same sample as well. The chain is built from TRBV27 and TRBJ2-4, with a possible D match to TRBD2 (6 bases). Germline loops: CDR1 MNHEY, CDR2 SMNVEV (reference sequence). The CDR3 totals 15 residues. CDR3 sequence reads: CASSPFDGGQNIQYF. CDR3 DNA sequence: TGTGCCAGCAGCCCGTTTGACGGGGGTCAAAACATCCAGTACTTC.

J is TRBJ1-1 and V is TRBV6-1; 7 bases agree with TRBD1. Trimming at V came to 7 bases and at J to 8 bases, leaving 7 bases not matched to a gene. This CDR3 region has 12 residues. Per the germline V gene, CDR1 is MNHNS and CDR2 is SASEGT. The CDR3 DNA reads TGTGCCAGCACCGACAGGGTCCGGGAAGCTTTCTTT. Translating it yields CASTDRVREAFF.

The genes are TRBV9 and TRBJ2-5; tentative D call: TRBD2 (5 bases). Germline CDR1 and CDR2: SGDLS and YYNGEE. There are 13 residues in the CDR3. Between the trimmed V and J ends, which lost 1 base and 7 bases, there was a span of 11 bases. The CDR3 loop is CASSVRERLTQYF. The CDR3 DNA reads as TGTGCCAGCAGCGTAAGGGAGCGGTTGACCCAGTACTTC.